This T cell receptor beta chain was recorded in a study of tissue T cells after allogeneic stem cell transplantation (dated by TCRdb to between 2021 and 2024). Notes on the research overall: TCR beta repertoires were profiled across many tissues obtained from research autopsies of patients with and without GVHD, as well as in mouse models of GVHD. The human part of the study was a prospective observational study with no blinding and no randomization. Broad study findings and their caveats: Blood and spleen T cells captured only a limited portion of the TCR repertoire detected in tissues, in both patients and mice. Within patients, how anatomically similar tissues were was a major factor shaping TCR repertoire composition, regardless of disease or transplant status. The patient cohort was small and varied clinically, and sampling depth was recognized as a limitation. The study did not establish which tissue TCRs were alloreactive or antigen-specific, and some clones may have been host cells that persisted. Only a few T cell clones appeared in more than one patient, yet motif-based clustering showed tissue-specific repertoire signatures that were shared between patients.

Its CDR3 holds 15 amino acids, cysteine through phenylalanine. The DNA shown is the part of the CDR3 that was read: 42 bases, in frame from base 1. At the junction V is shortened by 0 bases and J by 3 bases, with 8 bases in between. CDR1 and CDR2 were assigned from the germline V gene (reference sequence) as LGHNA and YNLKQL. Comments on this clone: The antigen it recognizes is unknown. This is a murine receptor, so its gene nomenclature and germline sequences are mouse based. The observed sequence ends 1 residue before the CDR3 terminus, with the missing tail filled in from the germline J gene.

Receptor amplification or capture employed the immunoSEQ multiplex PCR assay. Adaptive Biotechnologies performed TCRbeta CDR3 sequencing at survey depth and reported CDR3 sequences, V/J genes, productive frequency, and template counts. Amplification of TCR beta CDR3 regions was performed from genomic DNA rather than from RNA. The study's processing was this. Jensen-Shannon divergence served to quantify pairwise repertoire overlap between tissues, with 0 meaning identical and 1 meaning complete divergence. Based on pairwise JSD values, tissues were grouped by single-linkage agglomerative hierarchical clustering, and the results were shown as dendrograms. GLIPH2 was applied to all patient samples using simulation_depth 1000, kmer_min_depth 3, and cdr3_length_cutoff 8, and only groups with more than two unique CDR3s were retained. A standardized tissue-overlap score was calculated by extrapolating Jaccard GLIPH-group overlap across patients to a standard repertoire size of 1000 clones. Linear mixed-effect models, with tissue included as a fixed effect and individual included as a random effect, were used to assess associations of diversity with clinical or experimental variables. The table comes from immuneACCESS by way of TCRdb, which keeps in-frame sequences with V and J called. Part of the clones is missing from these tables; in studies checked, under half for an unresolved V gene and the rest for unknown reasons. Clonal size and the V and J genes are those of that table, whereas D and trimming came from the DNA. The sample table contains 20,000 to 25,000 clones; only one count was recorded for about 70% of them. The leading ten clones occupy roughly 0.41% of the sample.

The sequence came from a female BALB/c mouse in good health. The MHC haplotype carried by mice of this strain is H2-d. Sequencing used blood. This sequence uses TRBV5 and TRBJ1-4, with the D gene too uncertain to name. The CDR3 has the sequence CASSQEGRTNERLFF. The covered CDR3 bases are TGTGCCAGCAGCCAAGAAGGGAGGACCAACGAAAGATTATTT.